The present T cell receptor beta chain was sequenced within a study of cytomegalovirus exposure and HLA in healthy donors. Overall study results and limits: Several of the most significant clusters appeared, in a later analysis, to be linked to common viral pathogens.

A remark on this clone: Its cognate antigen is unknown.

Donors sampled were nominally healthy, though unrecorded immune exposures were likely. The PCR used 60 Vbeta and 13 Jbeta primers. In the source study's methods: An analysis performed later counted 73 million or so unique TCR beta chains (approximately 10 million of them shared). Clones were read by immunoSEQ multiplex PCR, and TCRdb kept only the in-frame ones, dropping some. V and J calls and clone size are those listed in that table; D and trimming were worked out from the DNA. The sample records around 150,000 clones, 75% to 85% being singletons. The CDR3 consists of 14 residues. In germline, CDR1 is LNHDA, CDR2 SQIVND (reference sequence). The junction had 7 bases not matched to a gene; V was cut back by 6 bases and J by 5 bases.

The sample was PBMCs. The chain employs TRBV19 and TRBJ1-2; 9 bases are a match to TRBD1. The sequence derives from a man between 50 and 59 years old in good health and CMV-seropositive. CDR3 sequence reads: CASSIPGQGYGYTF. The CDR3, as DNA: TGTGCCAGTAGCATTCCGGGACAGGGTTATGGCTACACCTTC.